The rows below give T cell receptor beta chains drawn from one sample of a study of cytomegalovirus exposure and HLA in healthy donors. TCRdb's table, derived via immunoSEQ multiplex PCR, lists solely in-frame clones and lacks some. The sample has 150,000 to 200,000 clones, 65% to 80% seen once. The sequenced sample was PBMCs. The receptors derive from a woman aged 25-40 years in good health and CMV-seronegative. Both conserved end residues are part of each CDR3. D genes are given only for firm matches. Size tells how often a clone was seen (once, few, many) or the class of an expanded clone, and some rows leave it out.

D gene: NA
clone size: NA
V gene: TRBV4-2
J gene: TRBJ2-7
CDR3 DNA: TGTGCCAGCAGCCAAGATCGCGGGGTAGAGCAGTACTTC
CDR3 protein: CASSQDRGVEQYF

D gene: TRBD1
clone size: NA
V gene: TRBV30
J gene: TRBJ1-5
CDR3 DNA: TGTGCCTCCGCAGGGGGTAGCAATCAGCCCCAGCATTTT
CDR3 protein: CASAGGSNQPQHF

D gene: TRBD2
clone size: NA
V gene: TRBV30
J gene: TRBJ2-1
CDR3 DNA: TGTGCCTGGAGACTAGCGGGAGGAGAATACAATGAGCAGTTCTTC
CDR3 protein: CAWRLAGGEYNEQFF

D gene: TRBD2
clone size: NA
V gene: TRBV30
J gene: TRBJ2-3
CDR3 DNA: TGTGCCTGGAGTGCCGGACCTAGCGGGATGGGGACAGATACGCAGTATTTT
CDR3 protein: CAWSAGPSGMGTDTQYF

D gene: NA
clone size: NA
V gene: TRBV2
J gene: TRBJ2-3
CDR3 DNA: TGTGCCAGCATCGGAGCGGAATACACAGATACGCAGTATTTT
CDR3 protein: CASIGAEYTDTQYF

D gene: TRBD2
clone size: NA
V gene: TRBV30
J gene: TRBJ2-5
CDR3 DNA: TGTGCCTGGAGTGTACGGGGGGGGGAGACCCAGTACTTC
CDR3 protein: CAWSVRGGETQYF

D gene: NA
clone size: few
V gene: TRBV30
J gene: TRBJ1-4
CDR3 DNA: TGTGCCTGGAGTGCCAGACGGGGTGCAACTAATGAAAAACTGTTTTTT
CDR3 protein: CAWSARRGATNEKLFF

D gene: NA
clone size: NA
V gene: TRBV19
J gene: TRBJ1-5
CDR3 DNA: TGTGCCAGTACCCCGACAGGCAATCAGCCCCAGCATTTT
CDR3 protein: CASTPTGNQPQHF

D gene: TRBD2
clone size: NA
V gene: TRBV5-6
J gene: TRBJ2-7
CDR3 DNA: TGTGCCAGCAGCGCCCCTAGCGGGAGTAGGATCGAGCAGTACTTC
CDR3 protein: CASSAPSGSRIEQYF

D gene: NA
clone size: NA
V gene: TRBV19
J gene: TRBJ1-1
CDR3 DNA: TGTGCCAGTTTGGTTGGGAGGGAAGCTTTCTTT
CDR3 protein: CASLVGREAFF

D gene: TRBD2
clone size: NA
V gene: TRBV5-4
J gene: TRBJ2-7
CDR3 DNA: TGTGCCAGCAGCTTGAACCCTAGCGGGAAAATCTACGAGCAGTACTTC
CDR3 protein: CASSLNPSGKIYEQYF

D gene: TRBD1
clone size: few
V gene: TRBV5-6
J gene: TRBJ1-1
CDR3 DNA: TGTGCCAGCAGCTTCGACAGGGGGCCTGAAGCTTTCTTT
CDR3 protein: CASSFDRGPEAFF

D gene: TRBD1
clone size: NA
V gene: TRBV19
J gene: TRBJ2-7
CDR3 DNA: TGTGCCAGTAGTATGCGAACCCCGGGACAGGGGGTCTACGAGCAGTACTTC
CDR3 protein: CASSMRTPGQGVYEQYF

D gene: NA
clone size: NA
V gene: TRBV19
J gene: TRBJ1-1
CDR3 DNA: TGTGCCAGTAGTATTGGCGTCCGGGGGGTGAACACTGAAGCTTTCTTT
CDR3 protein: CASSIGVRGVNTEAFF

D gene: TRBD2
clone size: NA
V gene: TRBV7-3
J gene: TRBJ2-5
CDR3 DNA: TGTGCCAGCAGTTATAGCGGGAGGTCGGAGACCCAGTACTTC
CDR3 protein: CASSYSGRSETQYF

D gene: TRBD1
clone size: NA
V gene: TRBV7-6
J gene: TRBJ2-2
CDR3 DNA: TGTGCCAGCACCACCCGGACAGGGACGGACACCGGGGAGCTGTTTTTT
CDR3 protein: CASTTRTGTDTGELFF

D gene: NA
clone size: NA
V gene: TRBV18
J gene: TRBJ1-4
CDR3 DNA: TGTGCCAGCTCACCAAGACACTCAACTAATGAAAAACTGTTTTTT
CDR3 protein: CASSPRHSTNEKLFF

D gene: NA
clone size: NA
V gene: TRBV19
J gene: TRBJ2-7
CDR3 DNA: TGTGCCAGTAGTCTTTCAAGGGGGTACGAGCAGTACTTC
CDR3 protein: CASSLSRGYEQYF

D gene: TRBD1
clone size: NA
V gene: TRBV6-6
J gene: TRBJ1-1
CDR3 DNA: TGTGCCAGCATCAGGACAGGGGCGAACACTGAAGCTTTCTTT
CDR3 protein: CASIRTGANTEAFF

D gene: NA
clone size: few
V gene: TRBV6-1
J gene: TRBJ1-2
CDR3 DNA: TGTGCCAGCAGTGAAGGCAGGGGCCCTAACTATGGCTACACCTTC
CDR3 protein: CASSEGRGPNYGYTF

D gene: NA
clone size: NA
V gene: TRBV2
J gene: TRBJ2-7
CDR3 DNA: TGTGCCAGCAGTGTAGTCATGCCTCAGTACTTC
CDR3 protein: CASSVVMPQYF

D gene: NA
clone size: NA
V gene: TRBV2
J gene: TRBJ2-7
CDR3 DNA: TGTGCCAGCAGTGAGGGTATAGGGGGAGACGAGCAGTACTTC
CDR3 protein: CASSEGIGGDEQYF

D gene: NA
clone size: NA
V gene: TRBV9
J gene: TRBJ2-5
CDR3 DNA: TGTGCCAGCAGCTCACGGACTTTCGAGACCCAGTACTTC
CDR3 protein: CASSSRTFETQYF

D gene: TRBD1
clone size: NA
V gene: TRBV7-9
J gene: TRBJ2-1
CDR3 DNA: TGTGCCAGCAGCCCCGGACAGGTCTCCAATGAGCAGTTCTTC
CDR3 protein: CASSPGQVSNEQFF

D gene: TRBD1
clone size: NA
V gene: TRBV9
J gene: TRBJ1-4
CDR3 DNA: TGTGCCAGCAGCGTGGGACAGGGGGGAAACCCGAATGAAAAACTGTTTTTT
CDR3 protein: CASSVGQGGNPNEKLFF

D gene: TRBD1
clone size: NA
V gene: TRBV15
J gene: TRBJ1-2
CDR3 DNA: TGTGCCACCAGCAGGGACCTTGGCGACAGGGATGGCTACCCCTTC
CDR3 protein: CATSRDLGDRDGYPF

D gene: NA
clone size: once
V gene: TRBV27
J gene: TRBJ1-3
CDR3 DNA: TGTGCCAGCAGTAAGCGCAGGGAATACGGAAACACCATATATTTT
CDR3 protein: CASSKRREYGNTIYF

D gene: TRBD1
clone size: NA
V gene: TRBV28
J gene: TRBJ2-7
CDR3 DNA: TGTGCCAGCAGAGCCGCAGGGACAGGCTCCGGTCGGCAGTACTTC
CDR3 protein: CASRAAGTGSGRQYF

D gene: TRBD1
clone size: few
V gene: TRBV9
J gene: TRBJ2-5
CDR3 DNA: TGTGCCAGCAGCTACGGGACAGGGGTTGGAGAGACCCAGTACTTC
CDR3 protein: CASSYGTGVGETQYF

D gene: NA
clone size: NA
V gene: TRBV7-8
J gene: TRBJ1-1
CDR3 DNA: TGTGCCAGCAGCGCCCTTCGGGAGAGCACTGAAGCTTTCTTT
CDR3 protein: CASSALRESTEAFF

D gene: NA
clone size: NA
V gene: TRBV6-4
J gene: TRBJ1-1
CDR3 DNA: TGTGCCAGCAGTGCGACAGCGAACACTGAAGCTTTCTTT
CDR3 protein: CASSATANTEAFF

D gene: TRBD2
clone size: NA
V gene: TRBV5-4
J gene: TRBJ2-3
CDR3 DNA: TGTGCCAGCAGCGTAGGTACTAGCGGGGCTTACACAGATACGCAGTATTTT
CDR3 protein: CASSVGTSGAYTDTQYF

D gene: TRBD1
clone size: NA
V gene: TRBV5-1
J gene: TRBJ1-1
CDR3 DNA: TGCGCCAGCAGCCGGGACGGGACAGGGGGAGGTGAAGCTTTCTTT
CDR3 protein: CASSRDGTGGGEAFF

D gene: NA
clone size: NA
V gene: TRBV5-1
J gene: TRBJ1-1
CDR3 DNA: TGCGCCAGCAGCGGAGGACAGCTAAACACTGAAGCTTTCTTT
CDR3 protein: CASSGGQLNTEAFF

D gene: TRBD2
clone size: once
V gene: TRBV27
J gene: TRBJ2-1
CDR3 DNA: TGTGCCAGCAGTTTATTCCTAGCGGTATACAATGAGCAGTTCTTC
CDR3 protein: CASSLFLAVYNEQFF

D gene: NA
clone size: few
V gene: TRBV4-1
J gene: TRBJ1-2
CDR3 DNA: TGCGCCAGCAGCCCAGATACTAGACGGCGTGTGGGCTATGGCTACACCTTC
CDR3 protein: CASSPDTRRRVGYGYTF

D gene: NA
clone size: NA
V gene: TRBV7-8
J gene: TRBJ2-4
CDR3 DNA: TGTGCCAGCAGCGAGAGACTTGGAAACATTCAGTACTTC
CDR3 protein: CASSERLGNIQYF

D gene: NA
clone size: NA
V gene: TRBV9
J gene: TRBJ2-5
CDR3 DNA: TGTGCCAGCAGCGCCGGGACTTTGAAAGAGACCCAGTACTTC
CDR3 protein: CASSAGTLKETQYF

D gene: NA
clone size: NA
V gene: TRBV7-6
J gene: TRBJ2-1
CDR3 DNA: TGTGCCAGCAGCTTAGTCAGGCGAACCAAGGAGCAGTTCTTC
CDR3 protein: CASSLVRRTKEQFF

D gene: TRBD1
clone size: NA
V gene: TRBV4-3
J gene: TRBJ2-1
CDR3 DNA: TGCGCCAGCAGCCAAGACACAGGGGGGAGCTCCTACAATGAGCAGTTCTTC
CDR3 protein: CASSQDTGGSSYNEQFF

D gene: NA
clone size: NA
V gene: TRBV7-2
J gene: TRBJ2-2
CDR3 DNA: TGTGCCAGCAGCACATTCCCGGCCGGCATTGGAGGGAACACCGGGGAGCTGTTTTTT
CDR3 protein: CASSTFPAGIGGNTGELFF

D gene: TRBD1
clone size: NA
V gene: TRBV7-9
J gene: TRBJ2-1
CDR3 DNA: TGTGCCAGCAGCTTAGTCAGGGGGTACAATGAGCAGTTCTTC
CDR3 protein: CASSLVRGYNEQFF